Presented here are 15 T cell receptor beta chains from one specimen sequenced in a study of tumor and adjacent non-tumor tissue in lung cancer. A modified ARM-PCR protocol with three rounds of nested PCR amplified TCRbeta. TCRdb itself ran the multiplex PCR reads through MiXCR, one entry per CDR3 protein. In the table there are some 100,000 distinct CDR3 sequences, approximately 65% of which are singletons. The template was RNA from unsorted bulk tissue. The normal lung tissue was taken more than 3 cm from the tumor edge. Sequencing was carried out using distant non-tumor lung tissue. All receptors derive from a man aged 25 to 45 with non-small cell lung cancer.

On this clonotype itself: A read error may be the cause here, since a much bigger clone is one base away. The chain joins TRBV10-3 to TRBJ2-2, with D possibly matching TRBD2 (5 bases). V lost 11 bases and J 7 bases, leaving 23 bases between the germline ends. This CDR3 has 15 residues. Germline V gene sequence: CDR1 ENHRY, CDR2 SYGVKD. The CDR3 sequence: CAARAGLGVHGELFF. The CDR3 nucleotides are TGTGCCGCACGGGCGGGTTTGGGTGTGCACGGGGAGCTGTTTTTT.

Concerning this clonotype itself: This could be a read error, since a much larger clone is one nucleotide away. The chain couples TRBV7-9 to TRBJ2-5; 10 nucleotides line up with TRBD1. CDR1 and CDR2 from the germline V gene are SEHNR and FQNEAQ (reference sequence). CDR3 length: 15 residues. The CDR3 region is CANSLTGGLGETQYF. The CDR3 coding sequence is TGTGCCAACAGCTTGACAGGGGGCCTCGGGGAGACCCAGTACTTC.

A note on this clonotype: An end of the junction differs from the germline gene, which may be a read error. The chain carries TRBV7-8 and TRBJ2-7; 7 bases map to TRBD1. This CDR3 region has 15 residues. The germline gives CDR1 SGHVS, CDR2 FQNEAQ. The CDR3, as DNA: TGTGCCAACAGCATGACAGGGTCGATGGGCCACGAGCACTACTTC. It yields the protein CANSMTGSMGHEHYF.

Worth noting for this clonotype: This could be a read error, since a much larger clone is one nucleotide away. This chain links TRBV29-1 with TRBJ2-3, with D unresolved. The CDR3 length is 13 residues. Trimming pared 2 bases from V and 0 bases from J, leaving 6 bases between. Looked up from germline, CDR1 is SQVTM and CDR2 is ANQGSEA. CDR3 sequence reads: CSVEHVSTDTQYF. DNA for the CDR3: TGCAGCGTTGAACATGTGAGCACAGATACGCAGTATTTT.

This clonotype was detected only a few times. The junction and the germline gene differ at one end; a read error may be behind it. The gene calls are TRBV11-2 and TRBJ2-5, with TRBD1 as a possible D gene (8 bases). This CDR3 has 15 amino acids. Germline V gene lookup returns CDR1 SGHAT and CDR2 FQNNGV. In nucleotides, the CDR3 is TGTGCCAGCAGCTTGGATACAGGGGGGGAAGAGGCCCAGTACTTC. This encodes CASSLDTGGEEAQYF.

With respect to this clonotype: It may be a read error: a sequence one base away is much more abundant. The chain has TRBV24-1 and TRBJ2-1; D is ambiguous. The CDR3 spans 15 residues. Germline V gene data show CDR1 as KGHDR and CDR2 as SFDVKD. Trimming left V 6 bases short and J 10 bases short, with 21 bases between. The CDR3 loop reads CATSYRTVGKEEQFF. CDR3 DNA: TGTGCCACCAGTTACCGGACGGTGGGGAAGGAGGAGCAGTTCTTC.

Concerning this clonotype itself: A much larger clone lies one base from this, so it may be a read error. The chain joins TRBV4-1 to TRBJ2-7, with D unresolved. V was trimmed by 4 bases and J by 0 bases, leaving 10 bases between them. This CDR3 is built from 14 residues. Germline loops: CDR1 MGHRA, CDR2 YSYEKL. This CDR3 reads CASSPWSNSYEQYF. DNA of the CDR3: TGCGCCAGCAGCCCTTGGAGCAACTCCTACGAGCAGTACTTC.

A note on this clonotype: No conserved phenylalanine or tryptophan is present at the end of the CDR3, so a read error is the likely explanation. The rearrangement joins TRBV20-1 to TRBJ2-1; D is uncertain. CDR3 length: 14 amino acids. Germline assignment: CDR1 DFQATT and CDR2 SNEGSKA (reference sequence). Trimming stripped 6 bases from V and 4 bases from J, with 16 bases between. The CDR3, as DNA: TGCAGTGCAAATTACTGGCGAGTGTACAATGAGCAGTTCATC. This sequence encodes CSANYWRVYNEQFI.

This clonotype was picked up one time. V usage is TRBV11-3 and J usage is TRBJ1-1; D call uncertain. Germline V CDR1 and CDR2: SGHNT, YENEEA. This CDR3 spans 15 amino acids. The ends were cut back, 7 bases at V and 4 bases at J, with 19 bases in the middle. Here the CDR3 reads CASNATGNSRTEAFF. The DNA for the CDR3 is TGTGCCAGCAACGCTACGGGGAACTCTCGCACTGAAGCTTTCTTT.

This clonotype was seen at least ten times. This chain connects TRBV29-1 to TRBJ1-1; a weak D match, TRBD1 (5 bases). The V end lost 0 bases, the J end lost 5 bases, and 10 bases lay between the germline ends. CDR3 length: 13 amino acids. Germline CDR1 SQVTM, CDR2 ANQGSEA. This CDR3 reads CSVEELSGTEAFF. DNA of the CDR3: TGCAGCGTTGAAGAATTGTCAGGGACTGAAGCTTTCTTT.

As regards this clonotype: This clone may be a read error of a much larger clone one base away. The genes are TRBV4-3 and TRBJ1-2, with a possible D match to TRBD1 (5 bases). Germline values: CDR1 LGHNA, CDR2 YSLEER. There are 16 residues in the CDR3. The CDR3 reads CVSSQDLGEIPYGYTF. DNA of the CDR3: TGCGTCAGCAGCCAAGATCTGGGGGAAATACCCTATGGCTACACCTTC.

In the case of this clonotype: This may be a read error, as it is one base from a much larger clone. The chain employs TRBV20-1 and TRBJ1-6; 8 nucleotides line up with TRBD1. This CDR3 spans 16 amino acids. Trimming cost V 1 base and J 7 bases; bases outside gene matches: 9. Germline V lookup: CDR1 DFQATT, CDR2 SNEGSKA (reference sequence). Here the CDR3 DNA reads TGCAGTGCTAGAGGAACCGCAGGGGGCCGAAATTCACCCCTCCACTTT. It translates to CSARGTAGGRNSPLHF.

Worth noting for this clonotype: At one end the junction does not follow the germline gene, possibly because of a read error. The chain combines TRBV6-6 with TRBJ2-3; 13 bases are shared with TRBD2. This CDR3 contains 15 residues. Looked up from germline, CDR1 is MNHNY and CDR2 is SVGAGI (reference sequence). Here the CDR3 reads CASGLAGANTDTRYF. For the CDR3, the DNA is TGTGCCAGTGGACTAGCGGGGGCCAACACAGATACGCGGTATTTT.

This rearrangement joins TRBV6-5 to TRBJ1-2; D is possibly TRBD1 (6 bases). The ends were cut back, 9 bases at V and 4 bases at J, with 18 bases in the middle. The CDR3 runs 14 residues. Germline V gene sequence: CDR1 MNHEY, CDR2 SVGAGI. For the CDR3, the DNA is TGTGCCAGTAGTCAAACCGAGGGGGGCTATGGCTACACCTTC. Its translation: CASSQTEGGYGYTF.

This chain connects TRBV24-1 to TRBJ2-1; 7 bases agree with TRBD2. V was clipped by 3 bases and J by 4 bases; unmatched bases: 8. This CDR3 contains 16 residues. The germline V gene encodes CDR1 KGHDR and CDR2 SFDVKD. The CDR3 bases are TGTGCCACCAGTGATCAACGAGCGGGAAGTTACAATGAGCAGTTCTTC. As protein: CATSDQRAGSYNEQFF.